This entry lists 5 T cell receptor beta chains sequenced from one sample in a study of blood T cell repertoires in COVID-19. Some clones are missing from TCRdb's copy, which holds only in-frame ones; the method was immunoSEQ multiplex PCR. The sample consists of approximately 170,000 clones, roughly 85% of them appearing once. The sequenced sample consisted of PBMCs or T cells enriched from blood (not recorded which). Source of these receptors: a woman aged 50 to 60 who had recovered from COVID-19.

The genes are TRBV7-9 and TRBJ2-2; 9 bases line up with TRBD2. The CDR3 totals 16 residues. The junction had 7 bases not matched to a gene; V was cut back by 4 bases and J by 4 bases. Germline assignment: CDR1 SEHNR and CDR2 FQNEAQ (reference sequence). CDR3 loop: CASSSGTSPGTGELFF. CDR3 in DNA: TGTGCCAGCAGCTCAGGGACTAGCCCTGGCACCGGGGAGCTGTTTTTT.

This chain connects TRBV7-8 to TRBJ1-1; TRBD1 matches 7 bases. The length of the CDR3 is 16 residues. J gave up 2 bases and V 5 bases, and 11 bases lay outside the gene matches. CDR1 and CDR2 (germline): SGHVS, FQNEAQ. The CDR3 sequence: CASSPTQTGLNTEAFF. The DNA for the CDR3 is TGTGCCAGCAGCCCCACGCAGACAGGGCTTAACACTGAAGCTTTCTTT.

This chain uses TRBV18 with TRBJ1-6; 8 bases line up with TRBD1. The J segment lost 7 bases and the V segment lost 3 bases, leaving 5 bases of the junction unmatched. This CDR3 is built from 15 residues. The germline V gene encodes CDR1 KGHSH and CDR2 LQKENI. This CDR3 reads CASSPMTGVNSPLHF. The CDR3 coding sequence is TGTGCCAGCTCACCTATGACAGGGGTCAATTCACCCCTCCACTTT.

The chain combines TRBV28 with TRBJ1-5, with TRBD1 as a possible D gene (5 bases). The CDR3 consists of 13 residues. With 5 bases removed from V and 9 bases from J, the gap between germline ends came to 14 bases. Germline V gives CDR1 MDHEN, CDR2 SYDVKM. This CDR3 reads CASSLRGGGPQHF. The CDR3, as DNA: TGTGCCAGCAGTCTCCGGGGGGGAGGGCCCCAGCATTTT.

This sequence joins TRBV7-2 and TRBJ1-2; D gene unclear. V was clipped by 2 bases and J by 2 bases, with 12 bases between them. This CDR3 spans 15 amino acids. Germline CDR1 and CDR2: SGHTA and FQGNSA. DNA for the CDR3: TGTGCCAGCAGCTTAAACCCGGGTCTGAACTATGGCTACACCTTC. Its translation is CASSLNPGLNYGYTF.